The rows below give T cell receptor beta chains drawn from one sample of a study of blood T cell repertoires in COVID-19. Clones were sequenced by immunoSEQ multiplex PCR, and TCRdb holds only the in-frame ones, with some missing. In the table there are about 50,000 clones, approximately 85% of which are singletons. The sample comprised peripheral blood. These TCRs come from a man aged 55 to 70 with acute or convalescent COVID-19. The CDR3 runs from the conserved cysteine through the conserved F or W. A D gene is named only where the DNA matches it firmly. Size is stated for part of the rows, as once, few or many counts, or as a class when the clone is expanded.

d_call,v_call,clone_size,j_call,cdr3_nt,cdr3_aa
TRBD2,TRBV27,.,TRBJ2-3,TGTGCCAGCAGCACGACTAGCGGGATGACAGATACGCAGTATTTT,CASSTTSGMTDTQYF
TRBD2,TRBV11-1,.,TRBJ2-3,TGTGCCAGCAGCTCCCGGGAGGGCACAGATACGCAGTATTTT,CASSSREGTDTQYF
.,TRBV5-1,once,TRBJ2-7,TGCGCCAGCAGCTTGGTACAGGGACCCTACGAGCAGTACTTC,CASSLVQGPYEQYF
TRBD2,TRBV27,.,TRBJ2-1,TGTGCCAGCAGTTCACTCACTAGCGGGAGATCAAGAGAGCAGTTCTTC,CASSSLTSGRSREQFF
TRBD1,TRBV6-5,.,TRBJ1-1,TGTGCCAGCAGTTACTTTCCCGGGACAGGGACGGCTTTCTTT,CASSYFPGTGTAFF
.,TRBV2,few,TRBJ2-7,TGTGCCAGCGGCGGGGCCGAGCAGTACTTC,CASGGAEQYF
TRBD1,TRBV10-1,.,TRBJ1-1,TGCGCCAGCAGTGAAAATAGAGGGACAGGGAAAGCTTTCTTT,CASSENRGTGKAFF
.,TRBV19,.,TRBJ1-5,TGTGCCAGTAGTATGGGCCGCAACAATCAGCCCCAGCATTTT,CASSMGRNNQPQHF
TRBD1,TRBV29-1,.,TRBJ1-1,TGCAGCGTAGCCGGACAGGGCGCTGAAGCTTTCTTT,CSVAGQGAEAFF
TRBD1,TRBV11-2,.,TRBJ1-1,TGTGCCAGCAGCCAACGCAACCTCGACAGGGTTCGGGCTTTCTTT,CASSQRNLDRVRAFF
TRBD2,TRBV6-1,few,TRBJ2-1,TGTGCCAGCAGTGGAGCAAATCTAGCGGGAGATTACAATGAGCAGTTCTTC,CASSGANLAGDYNEQFF
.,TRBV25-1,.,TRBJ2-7,TGTGCCAGCGCCGGGGAGGATGGGGCCTACGAGCAGTACTTC,CASAGEDGAYEQYF
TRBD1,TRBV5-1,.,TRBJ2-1,TGCGCCAGCAGCACACAGGGGAATGAGCAGTTCTTC,CASSTQGNEQFF
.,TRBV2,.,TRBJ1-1,TGTGCCAGCGGATCAGGGGTGAACACTGAAGCTTTCTTT,CASGSGVNTEAFF
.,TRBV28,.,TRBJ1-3,TGTGCCAGCAGTTTCGCCGGGATAGGCTCTGGAAACACCATATATTTT,CASSFAGIGSGNTIYF
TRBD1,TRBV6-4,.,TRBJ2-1,TGTGCCAGCAGTGACTCGACCAGGGGGCTGTACAATGAGCAGTTCTTC,CASSDSTRGLYNEQFF
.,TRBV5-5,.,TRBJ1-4,TGTGCCAGCAGCTCAGATGATAATGAAAAACTGTTTTTT,CASSSDDNEKLFF
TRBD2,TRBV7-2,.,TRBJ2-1,TGTGCCAGCAGCTTATCTAGCGGGAGTGCCCATGAGCAGTTCTTC,CASSLSSGSAHEQFF
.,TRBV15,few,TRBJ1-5,TGTGCCACCAGCAGAGATATGAATCAGCCCCAGCATTTT,CATSRDMNQPQHF
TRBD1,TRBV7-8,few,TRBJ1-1,TGTGCCAGCAGGAAGACAGGGGGCGATGCGGAAGCTTTCTTT,CASRKTGGDAEAFF
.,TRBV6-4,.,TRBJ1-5,TGTGCCAGCAGTGAGTTCTGGGGGCCCGGGCAGCCCCAGCATTTT,CASSEFWGPGQPQHF
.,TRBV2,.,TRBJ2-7,TGTGCCAGCAGCGCGTTTATGGGGGGCTCCTACGAGCAGTACTTC,CASSAFMGGSYEQYF
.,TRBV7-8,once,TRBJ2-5,TGTGCCAGCAGGAAAACGGGAGAAGAGACCCAGTACTTC,CASRKTGEETQYF
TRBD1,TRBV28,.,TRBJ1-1,TGTGCCAGCAGTACAGGGGGCACTGAAGCTTTCTTT,CASSTGGTEAFF
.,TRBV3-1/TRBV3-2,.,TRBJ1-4,TGTGCCAGCAGCGCCTCGGGACTGAGAAATGAAAAACTGTTTTTT,CASSASGLRNEKLFF
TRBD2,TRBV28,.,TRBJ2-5,TGTGCCAGCGGGGGACAGACTAGCGGGATCCAAGAGACCCAGTACTTC,CASGGQTSGIQETQYF
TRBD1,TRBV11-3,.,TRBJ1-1,TGTGCCAGCAGAGAGGAGGGACAGGTGACGAACACTGAAGCTTTCTTT,CASREEGQVTNTEAFF
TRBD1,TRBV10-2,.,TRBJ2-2,TGCGCCAGCAGTGACTCCCGGGACAGGGGGCGGACCGGGGAGCTGTTTTTT,CASSDSRDRGRTGELFF
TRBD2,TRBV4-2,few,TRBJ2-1,TGTGCCAGCAGGCCAGCGGGAGGGTCCTACAATGAGCAGTTCTTC,CASRPAGGSYNEQFF
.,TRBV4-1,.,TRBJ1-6,TGCGCCAGCAGCCAAGGCCAGGGTAATTCACCCCTCCACTTT,CASSQGQGNSPLHF
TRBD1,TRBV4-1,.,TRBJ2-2,TGCGCCAGCAGCCGCTTCACAGGGGAGTATAACACCGGGGAGCTGTTTTTT,CASSRFTGEYNTGELFF
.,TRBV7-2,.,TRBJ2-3,TGTGCCAGCAGCTTATCTTCAGGGGCAACAGATACGCAGTATTTT,CASSLSSGATDTQYF
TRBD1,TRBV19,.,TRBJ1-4,TGTGCCAGTAGCACTCGGACAGGTACAAATGAAAAACTGTTTTTT,CASSTRTGTNEKLFF